These 30 T cell receptor beta chains were sequenced from one sample in a study of T cells after posttransplantation cyclophosphamide. Assay used: immunoSEQ multiplex PCR; TCRdb lists only in-frame clones, some missing. The data contain 15,000 to 20,000 clones, 85% of them singletons. Controls had myeloablative marrow grafts with methotrexate and calcineurin inhibitor, sampled at 1 year. The specimen was PBMCs, collected after allogeneic stem cell transplant with calcineurin inhibitor and methotrexate. All receptors come from a young adult female patient who received an allogeneic stem cell transplant from an unrelated donor, was CMV-positive, and had acute and chronic GVHD. Some T cells may be transferred from the graft donor.

The chain is built from TRBV4-2 and TRBJ1-2; D call uncertain. The CDR3 is 15 amino acids. Trimming pared 0 bases from V and 6 bases from J, leaving 14 bases between. Germline V lookup: CDR1 LGHNA, CDR2 YNFKEQ. DNA for the CDR3: TGTGCCAGCAGCCAAGAGTCCGGTTTACCCAATGGCTACACCTTC. This sequence encodes CASSQESGLPNGYTF.

The chain links TRBV7-6 to TRBJ2-1; 7 bases are a match to TRBD2. From germline, CDR1 is SGHVS and CDR2 FNYEAQ. J lost 1 base, V lost 4 bases, and 1 base had no gene match. This CDR3 spans 14 amino acids. CDR3 sequence: CASSSSGSYNEQFF. In nucleotides, the CDR3 is TGTGCCAGCAGCTCTAGCGGATCCTACAATGAGCAGTTCTTC.

V is TRBV2 and J is TRBJ2-5; 9 bases map to TRBD2. Germline CDR1 reads SNHLY; CDR2 reads FYNNEI. The CDR3 is made up of 14 amino acids. J lost 4 bases, V lost 6 bases, and 6 bases had no gene match. CDR3 amino acids: CASRLAGLGETQYF. CDR3 nucleotides: TGTGCCAGCAGGCTAGCGGGATTGGGAGAGACCCAGTACTTC.

This clone was seen more than once but under ten times. This chain uses TRBV7-9 with TRBJ1-1, with 11 bases that match TRBD1. Germline CDR1 and CDR2: SEHNR and FQNEAQ (reference sequence). Unmatched junction bases numbered 4, after V lost 4 bases and J lost 6 bases. The CDR3 extends over 14 amino acids. The CDR3 protein is CASSSPGQGAEAFF. DNA of the CDR3: TGTGCCAGCAGCTCCCCGGGACAGGGGGCTGAAGCTTTCTTT.

The rearrangement links TRBV11-2 to TRBJ2-2; 7 bases are shared with TRBD1. The junction had 4 bases not matched to a gene; V was cut back by 0 bases and J by 6 bases. CDR3 size: 15 residues. CDR1 is SGHAT and CDR2 is FQNNGV in the germline V gene. The CDR3 DNA reads as TGTGCCAGCAGCTTAGACTACAGGGGATCCGGGGAGCTGTTTTTT. Translating it yields CASSLDYRGSGELFF.

V is TRBV7-9 and J is TRBJ2-1, with 12 bases fitting TRBD2. After removal of 5 bases from V and 3 bases from J, the junction contained 11 bases not matched to a gene. The CDR3 contains 18 residues. CDR1 is SEHNR and CDR2 is FQNEAQ in the germline V gene (reference sequence). The CDR3 DNA reads as TGTGCCAGCAGCCCGACTAGCGGGAGACACAGGGGCTACAATGAGCAGTTCTTC. Protein: CASSPTSGRHRGYNEQFF.

The CDR3 reads CASSEKGLAFYNEQFF. CDR3 nucleotide sequence: TGCGCCAGCAGTGAGAAGGGACTAGCGTTCTACAATGAGCAGTTCTTC. The chain recombines TRBV10-2 with TRBJ2-1, with 10 positions matching TRBD2. J gave up 3 bases and V 2 bases, and 4 bases lay outside the gene matches. Germline CDR1 is WSHSY and CDR2 is SAAADI. This CDR3 spans 16 amino acids.

The J gene is TRBJ2-2, the V gene TRBV7-6; a possible D gene is TRBD2 (7 bases). Germline CDR1 reads SGHVS; CDR2 reads FNYEAQ. V dropped 2 bases and J dropped 4 bases, with 17 bases sitting between them. The CDR3 sequence is 17 residues long. The CDR3 DNA reads as TGTGCCAGCAGCTTAATAGGGGGGGCCGGCGGCACCGGGGAGCTGTTTTTT. Protein sequence: CASSLIGGAGGTGELFF.

The chain is built from TRBV11-2 and TRBJ1-2; 8 positions agree with TRBD1. Germline trimming cut 4 bases from V and 4 bases from J; bases unmatched to any gene: 8. CDR1 and CDR2 (germline): SGHAT, FQNNGV. The CDR3 covers 15 residues. The CDR3 reads CASSSSATGGYGYTF. CDR3 DNA sequence: TGTGCCAGCAGCTCCTCCGCTACAGGGGGCTATGGCTACACCTTC. Based on the CDR3 plus reference TRBV11-2 and TRBJ1-2, the full variable domain is EAGVAQSPRYKIIEKRQSVAFWCNPISGHATLYWYQQILGQGPKLLIQFQNNGVVDDSQLPKDRFSAERLKGVDSTLKIQPAKLEDSAVYLCASSSSATGGYGYTFGSGTRLTVV.

The gene calls are TRBV7-9 and TRBJ1-2; D not resolved. Germline lookup yields CDR1 SEHNR and CDR2 FQNEAQ (reference sequence). The CDR3 is made up of 12 amino acids. The V end was cut by 2 bases, the J end by 4 bases, with 5 bases between. The CDR3 DNA reads TGTGCCAGCAGCTTACAGTCCTATGGCTACACCTTC. Protein: CASSLQSYGYTF.

V gene TRBV7-9 combines with J gene TRBJ1-1, with 9 bases identical to TRBD1. V dropped 0 bases and J dropped 5; count of bases not matched to a gene: 10. The CDR3 contains 17 residues. The germline CDR1 and CDR2 sequences are SEHNR and FQNEAQ (reference sequence). The CDR3: CASSLAGKGQGGTEAFF. The CDR3 DNA sequence: TGTGCCAGCAGCTTAGCGGGAAAGGGACAGGGAGGAACTGAAGCTTTCTTT.

J is TRBJ2-4 and V is TRBV19; 8 bases are a match to TRBD2. The CDR3 covers 14 residues. The J segment lost 3 bases and the V segment lost 9 bases, leaving 7 bases of the junction unmatched. The V gene's germline CDR1 is LNHDA and CDR2 SQIVND (reference sequence). The CDR3 protein is CASLSGSDKNIQYF. The CDR3 coding sequence is TGTGCCAGCCTGAGCGGGAGCGACAAAAACATTCAGTACTTC.

The rearrangement joins TRBV19 to TRBJ2-7, with a tentative D call TRBD1 (5 bases). The CDR3 totals 13 residues. Trimming shortened V by 3 bases and J by 0 bases, and 6 bases separated the two germline ends. Germline values: CDR1 LNHDA, CDR2 SQIVND (reference sequence). The CDR3 here is CASSMTASYEQYF. The CDR3 DNA reads TGTGCCAGTAGTATGACAGCCTCCTACGAGCAGTACTTC.

This clone was counted a single time. The V gene is TRBV15, the J gene TRBJ2-7; TRBD2 matches at 7 bases. V was clipped by 1 base and J by 3 bases; unmatched bases: 6. The CDR3 spans 15 residues. Per the germline V gene, CDR1 is LNHNV and CDR2 is YYDKDF (reference sequence). CDR3 region: CATSRVRPGGYEQYF. The CDR3 bases are TGTGCCACCAGCAGAGTCCGTCCGGGAGGCTACGAGCAGTACTTC.

V usage is TRBV2 and J usage is TRBJ2-3; 9 bases line up with TRBD1. This CDR3 spans 15 amino acids. With V trimmed by 6 bases and J by 4 bases, 8 bases remained unmatched. Per germline, CDR1 SNHLY and CDR2 FYNNEI. In nucleotides, the CDR3 is TGTGCCAGCAGCGGGACAGGGACTGTCTCAGATACGCAGTATTTT. It yields the protein CASSGTGTVSDTQYF.

The V gene is TRBV18, the J gene TRBJ2-7, with TRBD2 as a possible D gene (5 bases). The CDR3 length is 13 residues. Per the germline V gene, CDR1 is KGHSH and CDR2 is LQKENI. With 5 bases removed from V and 6 bases from J, the gap between germline ends came to 14 bases. CDR3 sequence reads: CASSTAEDCEQYF. CDR3 nucleotides: TGTGCCAGCTCAACAGCGGAGGACTGCGAGCAGTACTTC.

The rearrangement uses TRBV28 and TRBJ2-7; 7 positions agree with TRBD1. Germline values: CDR1 MDHEN, CDR2 SYDVKM. V was clipped by 6 bases and J by 2 bases; unmatched bases: 7. The CDR3 is 14 residues long. CDR3 sequence reads: CASRPGGATYEQYF. As DNA, the CDR3 is TGTGCCAGCAGGCCAGGGGGTGCCACCTACGAGCAGTACTTC. Full variable domain (remainder filled in from reference TRBV28 and TRBJ2-7): DVKVTQSSRYLVKRTGEKVFLECVQDMDHENMFWYRQDPGLGLRLIYFSYDVKMKEKGDIPEGYSVSREKKERFSLILESASTNQTSMYLCASRPGGATYEQYFGPGTRLTVT.

The gene calls are TRBV21-1 and TRBJ2-7; TRBD2 is the table's D call and was not checked against the DNA. TRBV21-1 is recorded as a pseudogene. This CDR3 contains 14 residues. The CDR3 spells CASSKARFSYEQYF. In nucleotides, the CDR3 is TGTGCCAGCAGCAAAGCCCGGTTCTCCTACGAGCAGTACTTC.

V and J are TRBV27 and TRBJ1-5, with D unclear. The V end lost 5 bases, the J end lost 0 bases, and 5 bases lay between the germline ends. In germline, CDR1 is MNHEY, CDR2 SMNVEV (reference sequence). The CDR3 is 13 amino acids. The CDR3 is CASSMYSNQPQHF. The CDR3 DNA reads TGTGCCAGCAGTATGTATAGCAATCAGCCCCAGCATTTT.

This sequence joins TRBV10-2 and TRBJ2-4; D is uncertain. This CDR3 comprises 15 residues. V lost 3 bases and J lost 1, with 10 bases in between. CDR1 is WSHSY, CDR2 SAAADI, per germline. The CDR3 here is CASSDRRVAKNIQYF. As DNA, the CDR3 is TGCGCCAGCAGTGACCGTCGGGTGGCCAAAAACATTCAGTACTTC.

The chain links TRBV5-1 to TRBJ2-7; 8 nucleotides match TRBD2. The CDR3 loop spans 14 amino acids. CDR1 and CDR2 (germline): SGHRS, YFSETQ. After removal of 0 bases from V and 4 bases from J, the junction contained 3 bases not matched to a gene. DNA for the CDR3: TGCGCCAGCAGCTTGGCGGCGGGAGGTTACGAGCAGTACTTC. Protein: CASSLAAGGYEQYF.

This chain uses TRBV4-2 with TRBJ1-3; tentative D call: TRBD1 (6 bases). The CDR3 has 18 residues. Germline lookup yields CDR1 LGHNA and CDR2 YNFKEQ. V dropped 0 bases and J dropped 0 bases, with 15 bases sitting between them. The CDR3: CASSQDMAQGLSGNTIYF. The CDR3 region has the DNA TGTGCCAGCAGCCAAGATATGGCACAGGGTCTCTCTGGAAACACCATATATTTT.

The CDR3 here is CATSRGLAGGTNEQFF. The CDR3 coding sequence is TGTGCCACCAGCAGGGGACTAGCGGGAGGGACCAATGAGCAGTTCTTC. This chain uses TRBV15 with TRBJ2-1; TRBD2 agrees at 16 bases. Germline CDR1 and CDR2: LNHNV and YYDKDF (reference sequence). J gave up 6 bases and V 3 bases, and 2 bases lay outside the gene matches. The CDR3 is 16 residues long. Variable domain in full (rest from reference TRBV15 and TRBJ2-1): DAMVIQNPRYQVTQFGKPVTLSCSQTLNHNVMYWYQQKSSQAPKLLFHYYDKDFNNEADTPDNFQSRRPNTSFCFLDIRSPGLGDTAMYLCATSRGLAGGTNEQFFGPGTRLTVL.

A single count supports this clone. The chain carries TRBV4-1 and TRBJ1-1; 9 bases map to TRBD1. The CDR3 is 15 residues long. The J segment lost 4 bases and the V segment lost 4 bases, leaving 7 bases of the junction unmatched. The germline gives CDR1 MGHRA, CDR2 YSYEKL. In DNA, the CDR3 is TGCGCCAGCAGCCGCGGACAGGGGCTGGGCACTGAAGCTTTCTTT. Protein: CASSRGQGLGTEAFF.

The chain recombines TRBV2 with TRBJ2-3, with TRBD2 identical over 13 bases. Germline CDR1 and CDR2: SNHLY and FYNNEI. V trimming: 8 bases; J trimming: 6 bases; junction bases outside the gene matches: 5. The CDR3 is 14 residues long. The CDR3 bases are TGTGCCAGCCGACTAGCGGGAGGTGCCGATACGCAGTATTTT. Encoded protein: CASRLAGGADTQYF.

This chain connects TRBV28 to TRBJ2-3, with 7 bases fitting TRBD2. Germline lookup yields CDR1 MDHEN and CDR2 SYDVKM. The ends lost 5 bases at V and 1 base at J; junction bases unmatched: 3. The CDR3 is 14 residues long. The CDR3, as DNA: TGTGCCAGCAGTCCGAGCGGGGGCACAGATACGCAGTATTTT. Its protein is CASSPSGGTDTQYF.

The gene calls are TRBV11-2 and TRBJ2-7, with 8 positions matching TRBD1. The V gene's germline CDR1 is SGHAT and CDR2 FQNNGV. V dropped 3 bases and J dropped 5; count of bases not matched to a gene: 6. The CDR3 contains 14 residues. CDR3 amino acids: CASSFGTGSDEQYF. CDR3 bases: TGTGCCAGCAGCTTCGGGACAGGTTCCGACGAGCAGTACTTC.

In its sample, this clone was seen a few times. The rearrangement uses TRBV7-9 and TRBJ2-7, with 14 positions matching TRBD2. The CDR3 loop spans 15 amino acids. Looked up from germline, CDR1 is SEHNR and CDR2 is FQNEAQ (reference sequence). Unmatched junction bases numbered 4, after V lost 4 bases and J lost 5 bases. CDR3 in amino acids: CASSSGLAGVNEQYF. The CDR3 DNA follows: TGTGCCAGCAGCTCGGGACTAGCGGGAGTCAACGAGCAGTACTTC.

The chain combines TRBV7-2 with TRBJ2-7; 8 nucleotides match TRBD2. The CDR3 contains 12 residues. After removal of 11 bases from V and 3 bases from J, the junction contained 6 bases not matched to a gene. Germline CDR1 is SGHTA and CDR2 is FQGNSA. The CDR3 spells CAVGTRVYEQYF. The CDR3 bases are TGTGCCGTAGGGACTAGGGTCTACGAGCAGTACTTC.

This clone was seen only a few times. The chain is built from TRBV25-1 and TRBJ2-3; possible D gene TRBD1, 5 bases. Germline V gives CDR1 MGHDK, CDR2 SYGVNS. The V end lost 1 base, the J end lost 6 bases, and 20 bases lay between the germline ends. The CDR3 contains 17 residues. The CDR3 is CASSESMALGPSDTQYF. DNA for the CDR3: TGTGCCAGCAGTGAATCGATGGCCCTGGGGCCTAGTGATACGCAGTATTTT.